A single sample gave rise to the 6 T cell receptor beta chains below, sequenced in a study of cytomegalovirus exposure and HLA in healthy donors. The PCR was carried out with 60 Vbeta primers and 13 Jbeta primers. TCRdb keeps only in-frame clones here, not all; method: immunoSEQ multiplex PCR. The clone table shows under 95,000 clones, with the ten largest holding approximately 4.2%. The sequencing sample was made of PBMCs. These receptors all come from a man aged 18 to 29 in good health and CMV-seropositive.

The chain couples TRBV5-7 to TRBJ2-7; D may be TRBD1 (6 bases). TRBV5-7 is treated as an ORF (open reading frame) with a function not yet certain. This CDR3 region has 14 residues. With 3 bases removed from V and 7 bases from J, the gap between germline ends came to 17 bases. The CDR3 loop reads CASSSGVGPEEQYF. For the CDR3, the DNA is TGTGCCAGCAGCTCAGGGGTAGGACCGGAAGAGCAGTACTTC.

This chain joins TRBV4-2 and TRBJ2-7; 8 bases are shared with TRBD1. Germline CDR1 reads LGHNA; CDR2 reads YNFKEQ. This CDR3 has 16 residues. V was pared by 0 bases and J by 7 bases, with 11 bases of the junction left unmatched. CDR3 sequence reads: CASSQDPGAGGWEQYF. In DNA, the CDR3 is TGTGCCAGCAGCCAAGATCCCGGGGCAGGGGGCTGGGAGCAGTACTTC.

The chain is built from TRBV9 and TRBJ2-3, with 7 bases that match TRBD2. V shed 0 bases and J 5 bases; nucleotides not matched to a gene: 3. Germline lookup yields CDR1 SGDLS and CDR2 YYNGEE. The CDR3 is 14 amino acids. In DNA form, the CDR3 reads TGTGCCAGCAGCGTAGGTGGGAGGGTAGATACGCAGTATTTT. It yields the protein CASSVGGRVDTQYF.

The gene calls are TRBV19 and TRBJ2-7, with 9 bases identical to TRBD2. Germline loops: CDR1 LNHDA, CDR2 SQIVND (reference sequence). V dropped 5 bases and J dropped 4; count of bases not matched to a gene: 6. The length of the CDR3 is 14 residues. CDR3 in amino acids: CASSQGLAIYEQYF. The CDR3 DNA reads TGTGCCAGTAGTCAAGGACTAGCGATTTACGAGCAGTACTTC.

The J gene is TRBJ1-2, the V gene TRBV6-1; D might be TRBD1 (5 bases). Germline CDR1 reads MNHNS; CDR2 reads SASEGT. The CDR3 is 14 residues long. V was pared by 6 bases and J by 8 bases, with 19 bases between. This CDR3 is CASRMDTLPSGYTF. The CDR3 DNA is TGTGCCAGCAGAATGGACACACTGCCATCCGGCTACACCTTC.

The chain combines TRBV19 with TRBJ2-1; weak D call: TRBD2 (6 bases). Trimming cost V 5 bases and J 5 bases, with 10 bases left between them. This CDR3 comprises 13 residues. CDR1 and CDR2 from the germline V gene are LNHDA and SQIVND (reference sequence). This chain's CDR3 is CASSSTRDNEQFF. CDR3 bases: TGTGCCAGTAGTTCGACTAGGGACAATGAGCAGTTCTTC.